This T cell receptor (beta chain) appears in the sequencing data of a study of STAT5B mutations in CD4+ large granular lymphocyte leukemia. Study context: The CDR3 'QG' motif was associated with a particular HLA allele among healthy donors. Study-level points and caveats: Data were not HLA-matched across samples. About 24% of private leukemic clonotypes occurred rarely in other patients' non-leukemic repertoires.

Details on this clone: Its specificity is unknown.

This CDR3 is built from 14 residues. Germline CDR1 reads LNHDA; CDR2 reads SQIVND (reference sequence). V lost 4 bases, J lost 5 bases, and 4 bases stayed unmatched. Buffy coats from healthy blood donors served as controls. TCRdb's table, derived via immunoSEQ multiplex PCR, lists solely in-frame clones and lacks some. The data hold about 46,000 clones, with roughly 84% observed a single time. This sequence originates from a human donor in good health. Sequencing was carried out using CD4+ T cells from blood buffy coats. The genes are TRBV19 and TRBJ2-1; the match to TRBD2 covers 8 bases. This chain's CDR3 is CASSRGLVDNEQFF. In DNA form, the CDR3 reads TGTGCCAGTAGTAGGGGACTAGTCGACAATGAGCAGTTCTTC.